The 32 T cell receptor beta chains listed next were all sequenced from one sample in a study of identical twins (dated by TCRdb to the mid-2010s). The protocol used for the library was 5' RACE. The listed sequencing device is Illumina HiSeq 2000. The public reads were reanalyzed by TCRdb: fastp trimming at Q25, MiXCR alignment, in-frame beta chains only. Rows matching on CDR3 protein sequence are summarized as one entry with the most common DNA and genes. This sample holds 200,000 to 250,000 distinct CDR3 sequences; approximately 7% were observed only once. In total, the top ten clones hold 3% to 4% of the sample. These same data were also listed under a study on yellow fever vaccine responses in identical twins.

Sequencing was performed on memory (CD45RO+) T cells sorted from blood. The cell subset or site label of this sample denotes: CD45RO+ enriched T cells. The origin of the receptors is a woman between 18 and 30 years old in good health.

This clonotype has a count of ten or more. This chain links TRBV9 with TRBJ2-4; D is uncertain. CDR1 and CDR2 from the germline V gene are SGDLS and YYNGEE. Trimming removed 0 bases from V and 0 bases from J, with 7 bases in between. This CDR3 region has 15 residues. CDR3 sequence reads: CASSVGAIAKNIQYF. The CDR3 DNA is TGTGCCAGCAGCGTAGGGGCAATAGCCAAAAACATTCAGTACTTC.

This clonotype has a single count. This may stem from a read error, because a much larger clone lies one nucleotide away. The chain combines TRBV27 with TRBJ2-2; D perhaps matches TRBD2 (5 bases). The CDR3 is 13 amino acids. Per germline, CDR1 MNHEY and CDR2 SMNVEV (reference sequence). As DNA, the CDR3 is TGTGCCAGCAGTCAGCGACTGGCCGGGGAGCTGATTTTT. It translates to CASSQRLAGELIF.

Ten or more counts support this clonotype. The chain joins TRBV24-1 to TRBJ1-2, with a tentative D call TRBD1 (6 bases). The CDR3 spans 13 residues. The V gene lost 3 bases and the J gene lost 4 bases, with 8 bases spanning the gap. CDR1 is KGHDR, CDR2 SFDVKD, per germline. CDR3 sequence (DNA): TGTGCCACCAGTGATCCAGGGGTCTATGGCTACACCTTC. This gives the protein CATSDPGVYGYTF.

This clonotype was detected a few times. The rearrangement uses TRBV4-2 and TRBJ2-2; TRBD1 aligns across 9 bases. This CDR3 has 16 amino acids. J lost 7 bases, V lost 5 bases, and 11 bases had no gene match. The germline CDR1 and CDR2 sequences are LGHNA and YNFKEQ. The CDR3 nucleotides are TGTGCCAGCAGCAACCCGGGACAGGGATGGGGCGGGGAGCTGTTTTTT. This gives the protein CASSNPGQGWGGELFF.

This clonotype was picked up many times. V usage is TRBV12-3 or TRBV12-4 and J usage is TRBJ2-3; TRBD2 matches 7 bases. The CDR3 covers 15 residues. Trimming removed 3 bases from V and 1 base from J; junction bases left unmatched: 4. Written as DNA, the CDR3 is TGTGCCAGCAGTTTCATGGGGGGGGGCACAGATACGCAGTATTTT. Amino acid sequence: CASSFMGGGTDTQYF.

This clonotype was recorded at least ten times. The CDR3 DNA follows: TGCAGTGCTAGACAGGGGTTCGGAAACACCATATATTTT. Protein: CSARQGFGNTIYF. The chain uses TRBV20-1 and TRBJ1-3, with D perhaps matching TRBD1 (6 bases). CDR1 is DFQATT and CDR2 is SNEGSKA in the germline V gene (reference sequence). The V end lost 2 bases, the J end lost 4 bases, and 9 bases lay between the germline ends. The CDR3 covers 13 residues.

This clonotype was counted at least ten times. V usage is TRBV20-1 and J usage is TRBJ1-3; tentatively, D is TRBD1 (5 bases). Germline assignment: CDR1 DFQATT and CDR2 SNEGSKA (reference sequence). CDR3 length: 15 residues. Trimming cost V 6 bases and J 0 bases, with 15 bases left between them. The CDR3: CSARPGGSSGNTIYF. The CDR3 DNA reads as TGCAGTGCCCGCCCGGGGGGATCCTCTGGAAACACCATATATTTT.

This clonotype was picked up a small number of times. This chain links TRBV6-4 with TRBJ2-3; 7 nucleotides align to TRBD1. J gave up 4 bases and V 2 bases, and 0 bases lay outside the gene matches. This CDR3 has 13 amino acids. Per germline, CDR1 MRHNA and CDR2 SNTAGT. The chain's CDR3 is CASSDQGADTQYF. In DNA, the CDR3 is TGTGCCAGCAGTGACCAGGGGGCAGATACGCAGTATTTT.

This clonotype was counted ten times or more. The chain combines TRBV25-1 with TRBJ2-3; D call uncertain. Germline V gene data show CDR1 as MGHDK and CDR2 as SYGVNS. The CDR3 has 12 residues. The V end was cut by 3 bases, the J end by 2 bases, with 3 bases between. The CDR3 DNA sequence: TGTGCCAGCAGTGATTTCACAGATACGCAGTATTTT. This gives the protein CASSDFTDTQYF.

Comments on this clonotype: This may stem from a read error, because a much larger clone lies one nucleotide away. V and J are TRBV20-1 and TRBJ2-1; TRBD2 agrees at 11 bases. The CDR3 is 15 amino acids. In germline, CDR1 is DFQATT, CDR2 SNEGSKA (reference sequence). CDR3 sequence reads: CCARDFGLAGDEQFF. CDR3 coding DNA: TGCTGTGCTAGAGATTTCGGACTAGCGGGCGATGAGCAGTTCTTC.

In this sample, this clonotype turned up many times. The rearrangement links TRBV3-1 to TRBJ2-5, with unresolved D. The V gene's germline CDR1 is LGHDT and CDR2 YNNKEL (reference sequence). The CDR3 loop spans 12 amino acids. V was pared by 1 base and J by 9 bases, with 9 bases between. The CDR3 reads CASSQGVGAQYF. In DNA, the CDR3 is TGTGCCAGCAGCCAAGGCGTTGGTGCCCAGTACTTC.

The chain links TRBV27 to TRBJ2-7, with 10 positions matching TRBD2. There are 14 residues in the CDR3. The V segment lost 5 bases and the J segment 7 bases; nucleotides outside the gene matches: 8. CDR1 MNHEY and CDR2 SMNVEV come from the germline V gene (reference sequence). CDR3 in amino acids: CASSPLAGEKEQYF. The CDR3 nucleotides are TGTGCCAGCAGTCCCCTAGCGGGAGAAAAAGAGCAGTACTTC.

This clonotype appeared many times. The chain joins TRBV7-2 to TRBJ2-2; D remains ambiguous. Germline CDR1 and CDR2: SGHTA and FQGNSA. Trimming left V 2 bases short and J 6 bases short, with 10 bases between. This CDR3 has 14 residues. The CDR3 region is CASSLQVGSGELFF. CDR3 coding DNA: TGTGCCAGCAGCTTACAAGTGGGGTCCGGGGAGCTGTTTTTT.

There are many counts of this clonotype. This chain connects TRBV5-1 to TRBJ1-1; D uncertain. V was pared by 6 bases and J by 5 bases, with 14 bases between. CDR3 size: 13 residues. CDR1 is SGHRS and CDR2 is YFSETQ in the germline V gene. CDR3 protein: CASKAGDGTEAFF. CDR3 coding DNA: TGCGCCAGCAAAGCCGGGGATGGGACTGAAGCTTTCTTT.

The CDR3 protein is CASSLGTASYEQYV. The CDR3, as DNA: TGTGCCAGCAGCTTAGGGACAGCCTCCTACGAGCAGTACGTC. The chain employs TRBV7-8 and TRBJ2-7; perhaps TRBD1 as D (6 bases). Trimming left V 1 base short and J 0 bases short, with 7 bases between. Germline values: CDR1 SGHVS, CDR2 FQNEAQ. The length of the CDR3 is 14 residues.

This clonotype was observed at least ten times. The gene calls are TRBV20-1 and TRBJ1-2; D uncertain. The germline V and J ends were trimmed by 2 bases and 7 bases, with 11 bases remaining between them. The CDR3 covers 12 residues. The germline V gene encodes CDR1 DFQATT and CDR2 SNEGSKA (reference sequence). The CDR3 DNA reads TGCAGTGCTAGATGGGCGACGGGTGGCTACACCTTC. Residues: CSARWATGGYTF.

This clonotype has ten or more counts. V is TRBV12-3 or TRBV12-4 and J is TRBJ1-1, with D unresolved. The CDR3 is made up of 15 amino acids. The ends were cut back, 7 bases at V and 0 bases at J, with 15 bases in the middle. CDR3: CASNLAGRLNTEAFF. The CDR3 region has the DNA TGTGCCAGCAACCTAGCTGGACGACTGAACACTGAAGCTTTCTTT.

This clonotype was seen ten or more times. The gene calls are TRBV6-5 and TRBJ1-2; possible D gene TRBD1, 5 bases. Germline V gene lookup returns CDR1 MNHEY and CDR2 SVGAGI. The V and J ends lost 2 bases and 4 bases respectively, with 26 bases between them. CDR3 length equals 19 residues. As DNA, the CDR3 is TGTGCCAGCAGTTACGCAAATCTGGGACGGACCTCAGAGGGCTATGGCTACACCTTC. Translated, it gives CASSYANLGRTSEGYGYTF.

In this sample, this clonotype turned up many times. This chain connects TRBV24-1 to TRBJ2-3; 7 bases fit TRBD2. The CDR3 has 18 amino acids. V lost 6 bases and J lost 2; bases outside the gene matches: 16. Germline V gives CDR1 KGHDR, CDR2 SFDVKD. CDR3 sequence reads: CATSRVSGSGEHTDTQYF. The CDR3 region has the DNA TGTGCCACCAGTAGGGTTTCGGGGAGCGGGGAGCACACAGATACGCAGTATTTT.

This clonotype was counted at least ten times. As DNA, the CDR3 is TGCGCCAGCAGACCCGGGACAGGGGGGACCTACGAGCAGTACTTC. Translation: CASRPGTGGTYEQYF. J is TRBJ2-7 and V is TRBV10-2; TRBD1 matches at 11 bases. This CDR3 spans 15 amino acids. The V segment lost 6 bases and the J segment 2 bases; nucleotides outside the gene matches: 6. CDR1 and CDR2 (germline): WSHSY, SAAADI.

The V call is TRBV6-1, the J call TRBJ2-7, with D unresolved. V was clipped by 5 bases and J by 3 bases, with 8 bases between them. The germline V gene has CDR1 MNHNS and CDR2 SASEGT. This CDR3 region has 12 residues. CDR3 sequence (DNA): TGTGCCAGCAGTAACTTTTACTACGAGCAGTACTTC. Residues: CASSNFYYEQYF.

The chain carries TRBV5-8 and TRBJ1-5, with D possibly matching TRBD1 (6 bases). Trimming took off 5 bases at V and 4 bases at J, with 16 bases between the two ends. This CDR3 contains 15 residues. Germline V lookup: CDR1 SGHTS, CDR2 YDEGEE. The CDR3 region is CASRAGRGFNQPQHF. The CDR3 DNA reads TGTGCCAGCAGAGCTGGGAGGGGGTTTAATCAGCCCCAGCATTTT.

This clonotype was seen repeatedly, ten times or more. The gene calls are TRBV9 and TRBJ2-2, with D hard to call. The germline V gene has CDR1 SGDLS and CDR2 YYNGEE. This CDR3 has 14 amino acids. Deletions cut 4 bases from V and 3 bases from J, with 10 bases between. The CDR3 region has the DNA TGTGCCAGCAGCCCAAGGCGGTACACCGGGGAGCTGTTTTTT. This codes for CASSPRRYTGELFF.

The gene calls are TRBV6-5 and TRBJ2-1; 10 nucleotides match TRBD2. CDR3 size: 18 residues. Germline CDR1 and CDR2: MNHEY and SVGAGI. V was clipped by 0 bases and J by 10 bases; unmatched bases: 15. Here the CDR3 DNA reads TGTGCCAGCAGTTACTCGAGCGGGGGGAGCGGGGGGGCCTACGAGCAGTTCTTC. Protein product: CASSYSSGGSGGAYEQFF.

The CDR3 protein is CASSVMAGDGTEAFF. CDR3 coding DNA: TGTGCCAGCAGTGTGATGGCAGGGGACGGCACTGAAGCTTTCTTT. This chain uses TRBV6-1 with TRBJ1-1; a possible D gene is TRBD1 (6 bases). The CDR3 is made up of 15 amino acids. V gave up 4 bases and J gave up 4 bases, with 16 bases separating them. CDR1 is MNHNS and CDR2 is SASEGT in the germline V gene.

This rearrangement joins TRBV3-1 to TRBJ2-3, with D tentatively TRBD1 or TRBD2 (5 bases each). This CDR3 contains 15 residues. Trimming removed 8 bases from V and 4 bases from J, with 19 bases in between. Germline values: CDR1 LGHDT, CDR2 YNNKEL (reference sequence). The CDR3 bases are TGTGCCAGCTCCAAATGGGGGAAGGTCGCAGATACGCAGTATTTT. It encodes CASSKWGKVADTQYF.

This clonotype has a count of ten or more. The V gene is TRBV12-3 or TRBV12-4, the J gene TRBJ2-6; 11 nucleotides match TRBD1. The CDR3 has 16 residues. V was pared by 6 bases and J by 0 bases, with 1 base of the junction left unmatched. This CDR3 is CASRGTGGSGANVLTF. CDR3 DNA: TGTGCCAGCAGGGGGACAGGGGGCTCTGGGGCCAACGTCCTGACTTTC.

At least ten counts were recorded for this clonotype. The chain recombines TRBV5-6 with TRBJ1-2, with 10 bases that match TRBD1. Germline trimming cut 3 bases from V and 7 bases from J; bases unmatched to any gene: 9. The CDR3 covers 15 residues. In germline, CDR1 is SGHDT, CDR2 YYEEEE. The CDR3 DNA reads as TGTGCCAGCAGCTCGACGACAGGGGGCACAGGTGGCTACACCTTC. Its protein is CASSSTTGGTGGYTF.

The sample holds many counts of this clonotype. The chain has TRBV4-1 and TRBJ1-5; D is unresolved. The CDR3 covers 16 residues. CDR1 is MGHRA, CDR2 YSYEKL, per germline. Trimming stripped 0 bases from V and 1 base from J, with 10 bases between. CDR3 nucleotides: TGCGCCAGCAGCCAAGATCTGAGTTGGAGCAATCAGCCCCAGCATTTT. Its translation: CASSQDLSWSNQPQHF.

Many counts were recorded for this clonotype. The rearrangement joins TRBV29-1 to TRBJ1-5, with D uncertain. From germline, CDR1 is SQVTM and CDR2 ANQGSEA. This CDR3 region has 12 residues. V lost 0 bases and J 4 bases, leaving 4 bases between the germline ends. Written as DNA, the CDR3 is TGCAGCGTTGAAGATCCAAATCAGCCCCAGCATTTT. This sequence encodes CSVEDPNQPQHF.

This clonotype was found a few times. This chain connects TRBV27 to TRBJ2-7; TRBD2 might be the D (6 bases). There are 13 residues in the CDR3. The germline V gene encodes CDR1 MNHEY and CDR2 SMNVEV (reference sequence). The V and J ends lost 0 bases and 6 bases respectively, with 9 bases between them. The CDR3 reads CASSLSMGGEQYF. CDR3 sequence (DNA): TGTGCCAGCAGTTTATCCATGGGGGGCGAGCAGTACTTC.

This clonotype appeared many times. J is TRBJ1-2 and V is TRBV4-2, with D perhaps TRBD1 (5 bases). The length of the CDR3 is 15 residues. V lost 0 bases to trimming and J lost 5 bases, with 13 bases between them. Germline-derived CDR1 and CDR2 are LGHNA and YNFKEQ. The CDR3 region has the DNA TGTGCCAGCAGCCAAGATCAGGGCCTTTATTATGGCTACACCTTC. Translation: CASSQDQGLYYGYTF.